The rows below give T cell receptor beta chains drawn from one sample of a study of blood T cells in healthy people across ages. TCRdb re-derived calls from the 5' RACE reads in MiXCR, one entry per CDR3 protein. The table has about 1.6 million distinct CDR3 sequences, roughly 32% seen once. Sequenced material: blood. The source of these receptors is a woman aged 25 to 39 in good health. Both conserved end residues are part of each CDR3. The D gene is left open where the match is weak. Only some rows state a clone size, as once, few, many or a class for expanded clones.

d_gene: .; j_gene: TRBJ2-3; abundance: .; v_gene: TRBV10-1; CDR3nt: TGCGCCAGCAGCGGACACGCCACCAACGTTCAGTATTTT; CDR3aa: CASSGHATNVQYF
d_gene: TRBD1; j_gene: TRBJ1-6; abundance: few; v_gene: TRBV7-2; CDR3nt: TGTGCCAGCAGCTTAGAGGGGACAGGGAATTCACCCCTCCACTTT; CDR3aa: CASSLEGTGNSPLHF
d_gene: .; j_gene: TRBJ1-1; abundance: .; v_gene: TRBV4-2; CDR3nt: TGTGCCAGCAGCCAAGATTGGGGGCTAGGGAACACTGAAGCTTTCTTT; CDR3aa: CASSQDWGLGNTEAFF
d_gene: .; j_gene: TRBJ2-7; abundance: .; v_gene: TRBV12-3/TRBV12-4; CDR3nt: TGTGCCAGCAGGCCTAGTGCCCGCTACGAGCAGTACTTC; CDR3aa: CASRPSARYEQYF
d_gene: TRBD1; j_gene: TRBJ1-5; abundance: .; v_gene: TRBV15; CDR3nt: TGTGCCACCAGCAGAGATATGGCAGGGGGCCAGCCCCAGCATTTT; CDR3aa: CATSRDMAGGQPQHF
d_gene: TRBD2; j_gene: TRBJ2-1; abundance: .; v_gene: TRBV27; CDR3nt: TGTGCCAGCAGTTTCTCACTAGCGTTCAGCGATGAGCAGTTCTTC; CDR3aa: CASSFSLAFSDEQFF
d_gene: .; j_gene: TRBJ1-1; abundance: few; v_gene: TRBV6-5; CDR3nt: TGTGCCAGCAGTGCCGGGCAGGGAATGTGGACTTTCTTT; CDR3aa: CASSAGQGMWTFF
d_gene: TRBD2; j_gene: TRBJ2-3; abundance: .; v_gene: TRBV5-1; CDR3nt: TGCGCCAGCAGCTTTCCCCGTGATAGCGGGAGAGGAGATACGCAGTATTTT; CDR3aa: CASSFPRDSGRGDTQYF
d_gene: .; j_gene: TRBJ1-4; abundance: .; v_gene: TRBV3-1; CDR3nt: TGTGCCAGCAGCCAACTAGGCGGAAATGAAAAACTGTTTTTT; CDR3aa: CASSQLGGNEKLFF
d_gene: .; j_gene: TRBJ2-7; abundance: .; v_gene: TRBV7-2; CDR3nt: TGTGCCAGCAGCTTAGTTTCAGGAATTTACGAGCAGTACTTC; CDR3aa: CASSLVSGIYEQYF
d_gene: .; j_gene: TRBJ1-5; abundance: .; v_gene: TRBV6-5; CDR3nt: TGTGCCAGCAGCCGTGGGGGAAGAAATCGGCCCCAGCATTTT; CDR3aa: CASSRGGRNRPQHF
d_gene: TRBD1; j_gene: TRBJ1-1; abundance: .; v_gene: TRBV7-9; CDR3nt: TGTGCCAGCAGCCCAGGGGGACAGATGTACACTGAAGCTTTCTTT; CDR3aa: CASSPGGQMYTEAFF
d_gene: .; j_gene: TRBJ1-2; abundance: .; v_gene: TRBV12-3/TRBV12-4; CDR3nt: TGTGCCAGCAGTTTCCCACCGAACTATGGCTACACCTTC; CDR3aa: CASSFPPNYGYTF
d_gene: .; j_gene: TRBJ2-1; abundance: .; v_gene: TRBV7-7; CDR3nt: TGTGCCAGCAGCCTCCGGGACAACTACAATGAGCAGTTCTTC; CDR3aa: CASSLRDNYNEQFF
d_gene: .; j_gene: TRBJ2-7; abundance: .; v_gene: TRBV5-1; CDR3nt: TGCGCCAGCAGGGCGACGTGGGGCCAGAGCTCCTACGAGCAGTACTTC; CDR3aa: CASRATWGQSSYEQYF
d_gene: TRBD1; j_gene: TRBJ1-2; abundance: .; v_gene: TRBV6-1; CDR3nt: TGTGCCAGCAGCTTGGGACAGGCCCCCAGCTACACCTTC; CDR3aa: CASSLGQAPSYTF
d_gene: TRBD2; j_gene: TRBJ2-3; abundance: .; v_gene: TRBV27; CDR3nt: TGTGCCTCTTCCTGGGGGGGGGCAGATACGCAGTATTTT; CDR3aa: CASSWGGADTQYF
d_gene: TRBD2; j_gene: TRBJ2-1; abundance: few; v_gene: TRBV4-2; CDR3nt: TGTGCCAGCAGCCAGGGTAGCGGGAGAGGATCCTACAATGAGCAGTTCTTC; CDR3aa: CASSQGSGRGSYNEQFF
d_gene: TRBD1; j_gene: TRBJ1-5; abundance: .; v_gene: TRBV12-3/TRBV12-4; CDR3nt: TGTGCCAGCAGCCTGGACAGGGAGGGCAATCAGCCCCAGCATTTT; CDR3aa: CASSLDREGNQPQHF
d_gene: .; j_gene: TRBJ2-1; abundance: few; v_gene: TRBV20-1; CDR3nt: TGCAGTGATATAGACAGGGGGGCGACGGGAGGGGGAAATGAGCAGTTCTTC; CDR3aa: CSDIDRGATGGGNEQFF
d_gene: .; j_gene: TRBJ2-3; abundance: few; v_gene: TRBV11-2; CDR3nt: TGTGCCAGCAGCTTATTAGTGGGCACAGATACGCAGTATTTT; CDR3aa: CASSLLVGTDTQYF
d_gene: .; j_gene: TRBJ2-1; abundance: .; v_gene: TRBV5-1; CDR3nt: TGCGCCAGCAGCGCAGGAAGCAACTACAATGAGCAGTTCTTC; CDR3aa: CASSAGSNYNEQFF
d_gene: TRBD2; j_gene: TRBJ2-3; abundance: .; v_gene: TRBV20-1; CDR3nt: TGCAGTGCTAGGATGTCCCTAGCGGGGCGGAGCACAGGTACGCAGTATTTT; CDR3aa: CSARMSLAGRSTGTQYF
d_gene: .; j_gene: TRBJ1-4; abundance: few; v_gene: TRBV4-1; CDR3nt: TGCGCCAGCAGCCAAGATGTTTCCCGTCCCACTAATGAAAAACTGTTTTTT; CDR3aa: CASSQDVSRPTNEKLFF
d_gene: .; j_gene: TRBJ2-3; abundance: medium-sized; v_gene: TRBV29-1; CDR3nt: TGCAGCGCCAGGGACTTTCAGTTAGCAGATACGCAGTATTTT; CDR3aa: CSARDFQLADTQYF
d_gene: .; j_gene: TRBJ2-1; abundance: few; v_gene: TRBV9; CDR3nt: TGTGCCAGCAGCGTCCAATGGGGGGACAATGAGCAGTTCTTC; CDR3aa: CASSVQWGDNEQFF
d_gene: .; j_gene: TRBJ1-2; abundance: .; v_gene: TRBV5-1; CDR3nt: TGCGCCAGCAGCTGGAAGGGGGGCTATGGCTACACCTTC; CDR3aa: CASSWKGGYGYTF
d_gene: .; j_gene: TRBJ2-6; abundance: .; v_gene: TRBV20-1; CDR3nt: TGCAGTGCTGGATCATCACAGTCCCTCTCTGGGGCCAACGTCCTGACTTTC; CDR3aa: CSAGSSQSLSGANVLTF
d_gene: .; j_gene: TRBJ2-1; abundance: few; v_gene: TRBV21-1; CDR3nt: TGTGCCAGCAGCAAAGGGATAGGGCCCTACAATGAGCAGTTCTTC; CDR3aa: CASSKGIGPYNEQFF
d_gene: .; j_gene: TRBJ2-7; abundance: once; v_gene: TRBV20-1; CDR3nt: TGCAGTGCTAGAGGACCGCCGGGCAGCCGTCGCTCCTACGAGCAGTACTTC; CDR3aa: CSARGPPGSRRSYEQYF
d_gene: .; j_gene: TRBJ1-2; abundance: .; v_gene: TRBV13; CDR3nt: TGTGCCAGCAGCGCTGGGGCGGGATCTAACTATGGCTACACCTTC; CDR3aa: CASSAGAGSNYGYTF
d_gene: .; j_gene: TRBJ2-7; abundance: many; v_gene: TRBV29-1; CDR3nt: TGCAGCGTTACATATTCCTACGAGCAGTACTTC; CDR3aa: CSVTYSYEQYF
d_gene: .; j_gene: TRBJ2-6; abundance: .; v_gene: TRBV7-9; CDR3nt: TGTGCCAGCAGCCGTTCTGGTTCATCCTCTGGGGCCAACGTCCTGACTTTC; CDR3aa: CASSRSGSSSGANVLTF
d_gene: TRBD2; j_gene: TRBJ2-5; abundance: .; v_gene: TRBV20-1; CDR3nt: TGCAGTGCTAGCCCCCCCCAAGCGGGAGCGGAGACCCAGTACTTC; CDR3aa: CSASPPQAGAETQYF
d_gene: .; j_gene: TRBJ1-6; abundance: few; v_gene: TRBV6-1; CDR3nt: TGTGCCAGCATCAACGGGGGGTCCCTCCACTTT; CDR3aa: CASINGGSLHF
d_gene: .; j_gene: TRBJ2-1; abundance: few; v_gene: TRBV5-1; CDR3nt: TGCGCCAGCAGCGTGGGACGAGAAGGGTACAATGAGCAGTTCTTC; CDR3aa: CASSVGREGYNEQFF
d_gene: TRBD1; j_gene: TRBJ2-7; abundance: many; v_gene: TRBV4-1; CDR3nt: TGCGCCAGCAGCCAATTACAGGGGTTAGCCTACGAGCAGTACTTC; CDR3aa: CASSQLQGLAYEQYF
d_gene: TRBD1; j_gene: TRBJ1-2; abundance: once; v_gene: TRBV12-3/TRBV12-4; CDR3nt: TGTGCCAGCAGTTTCGGACAGGGCTTTATGTACTGCACCTTC; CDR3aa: CASSFGQGFMYCTF
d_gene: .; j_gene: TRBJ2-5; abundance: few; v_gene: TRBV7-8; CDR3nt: TGTGCCAGCAGCTTAGAACTAGGAAGGGAGACCCAGTACTTC; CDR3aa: CASSLELGRETQYF
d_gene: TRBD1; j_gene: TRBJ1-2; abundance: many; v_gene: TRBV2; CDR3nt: TGTGCCAGCAGCGACAGGGGGGACTATGGCTACACCTTC; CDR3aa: CASSDRGDYGYTF
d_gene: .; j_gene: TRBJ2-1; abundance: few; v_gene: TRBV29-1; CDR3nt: TGCAGCGTGGATACGATGGAAGAAAATGAGCAGTTCTTC; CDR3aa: CSVDTMEENEQFF
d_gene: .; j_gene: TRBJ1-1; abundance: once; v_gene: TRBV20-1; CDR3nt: TGCAGTGCTAGTCCCTCAAGGAGGGACACTGAAGCTTTCTTT; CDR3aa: CSASPSRRDTEAFF
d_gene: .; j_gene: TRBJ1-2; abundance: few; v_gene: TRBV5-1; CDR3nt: TGCGCCAGCTTCTCCGGGTTTGGCTACACCTTC; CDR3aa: CASFSGFGYTF
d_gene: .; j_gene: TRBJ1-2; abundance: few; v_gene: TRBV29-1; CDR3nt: TGCAGCTCCGAGAGGGGAAACTATGGCTACACCTTC; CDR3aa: CSSERGNYGYTF
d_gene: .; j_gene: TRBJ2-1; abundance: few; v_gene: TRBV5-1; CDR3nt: TGCGCCAGCAGTCCTTTACCAAATGGGAATGAGCAGTTCTTC; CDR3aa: CASSPLPNGNEQFF
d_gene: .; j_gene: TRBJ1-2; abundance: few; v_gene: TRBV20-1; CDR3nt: TGCAGTGCTAGAGCAGACGGATATGGCTACACCTTC; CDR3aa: CSARADGYGYTF
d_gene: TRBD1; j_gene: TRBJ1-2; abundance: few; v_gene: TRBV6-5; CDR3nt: TGTGCCAGCAGTCGGACAGGGGATGGCGGCTACACCTTC; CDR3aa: CASSRTGDGGYTF
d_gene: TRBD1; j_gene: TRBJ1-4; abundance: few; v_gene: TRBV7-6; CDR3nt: TGTGCCAGCAGCTCAAGGGACAGGGCCGCAAGTGAGAAACTGTTTTTT; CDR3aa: CASSSRDRAASEKLFF
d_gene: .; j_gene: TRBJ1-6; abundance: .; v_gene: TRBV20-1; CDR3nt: TGCAGTGCTAGTTCCTCCCCCCGGAAGGGGTATTCACCCCTCCACTTT; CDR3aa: CSASSSPRKGYSPLHF
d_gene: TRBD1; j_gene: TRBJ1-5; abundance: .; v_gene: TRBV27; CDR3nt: TGTGCCAGCAGGAAACAGGGGGATCAGCCCCAGCATTTT; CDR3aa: CASRKQGDQPQHF
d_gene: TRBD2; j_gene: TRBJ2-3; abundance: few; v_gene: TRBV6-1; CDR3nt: TGTGCCAGCAGAAGCGGGAAGTTCTCCTCGGATACGCAGTATTTT; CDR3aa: CASRSGKFSSDTQYF
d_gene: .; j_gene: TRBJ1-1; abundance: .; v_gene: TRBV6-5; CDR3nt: TGTGCCAGCGGACAACTGAAGGAGCGGCGGGGAGCTTTCTTT; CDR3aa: CASGQLKERRGAFF
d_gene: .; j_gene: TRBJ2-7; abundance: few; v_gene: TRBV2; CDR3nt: TGTGCCAGCAGTGAAGGGACAGACCCCTACGAGCAGTACTTC; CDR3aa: CASSEGTDPYEQYF